This T cell receptor (beta chain) is from a study of T cell repertoires in cytomegalovirus infection. Study-wide background: A matching HLA type, together with CMV infection, was signaled by public TCR beta signatures.

General study results and limits: There were carriers of CMV plus the relevant HLA, and cumulative public TCR beta family frequency identified them. In two of eight donors, the top clonotype was HLA-C-restricted CMV-specific.

Remarks on this clonotype: What it recognizes is unknown.

Trimming cost V 3 bases and J 2 bases; bases outside gene matches: 6. This CDR3 is 15 amino acids long. TCRdb called the reads again in MiXCR, with one record for every CDR3 protein. The sample includes 200,000 to 250,000 distinct CDR3 sequences, under 25% of them seen just once. The receptor's source is a human donor in good health (CMV status not recorded). Some clones in this sample may be carry-over from other donors' samples. Sequencing input: CD8+ T cells from PBMCs. The chain uses TRBV12-3 or TRBV12-4 and TRBJ2-5; 7 positions agree with TRBD2. The CDR3 loop reads CASSLRGLGQETQYF. Here the CDR3 DNA reads TGTGCCAGCAGTTTGCGGGGGTTGGGGCAAGAGACCCAGTACTTC.